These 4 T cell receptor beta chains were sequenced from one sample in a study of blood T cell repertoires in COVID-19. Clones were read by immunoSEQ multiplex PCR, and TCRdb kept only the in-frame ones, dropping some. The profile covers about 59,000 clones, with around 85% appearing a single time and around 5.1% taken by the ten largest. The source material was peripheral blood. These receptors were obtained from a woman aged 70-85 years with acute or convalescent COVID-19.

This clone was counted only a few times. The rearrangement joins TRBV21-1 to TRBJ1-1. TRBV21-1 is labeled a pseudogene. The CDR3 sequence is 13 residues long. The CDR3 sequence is CASSERGGTEAFF. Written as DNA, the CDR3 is TGTGCCAGCAGCGAGAGGGGAGGAACTGAAGCTTTCTTT.

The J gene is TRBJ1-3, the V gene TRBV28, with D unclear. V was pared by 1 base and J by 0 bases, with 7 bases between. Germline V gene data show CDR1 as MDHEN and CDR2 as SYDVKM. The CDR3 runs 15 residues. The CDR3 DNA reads TGTGCCAGCAGTTTATTAGCTGCCTCTGGAAACACCATATATTTT. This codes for CASSLLAASGNTIYF.

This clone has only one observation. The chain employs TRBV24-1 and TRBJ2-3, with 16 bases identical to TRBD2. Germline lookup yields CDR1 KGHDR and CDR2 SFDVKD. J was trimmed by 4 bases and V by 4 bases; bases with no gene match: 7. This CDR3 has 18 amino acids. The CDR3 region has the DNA TGTGCCACCAGTGACCCGGGACTAGCGGGGGGGCGGGCAGATACGCAGTATTTT. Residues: CATSDPGLAGGRADTQYF.

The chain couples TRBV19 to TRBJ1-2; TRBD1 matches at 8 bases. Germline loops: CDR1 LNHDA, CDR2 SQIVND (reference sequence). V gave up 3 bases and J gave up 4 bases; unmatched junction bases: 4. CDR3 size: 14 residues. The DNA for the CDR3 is TGTGCCAGTAGTATCCGACAGGGGCTCTATGGCTACACCTTC. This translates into CASSIRQGLYGYTF.